Presented here are 9 T cell receptor beta chains from one specimen sequenced in a study of control samples from healthy donors and cancer patients. The method was immunoSEQ multiplex PCR; TCRdb's version includes in-frame clones alone and lacks a portion of them. The data hold roughly 88,000 clones, with 80% to 95% observed a single time. Material: blood. These TCRs come from a woman aged 25 to 39 in good health.

V usage is TRBV27 and J usage is TRBJ2-5; TRBD2 might be the D (5 bases). Germline V gene sequence: CDR1 MNHEY, CDR2 SMNVEV (reference sequence). Trimming removed 5 bases at V and 5 bases at J, with 15 bases between. The CDR3 runs to 14 residues. The CDR3 sequence is CASSTRTGKETQYF. The CDR3 bases are TGTGCCAGCAGTACCCGGACCGGGAAGGAGACCCAGTACTTC.

The rearrangement uses TRBV7-9 and TRBJ1-4; D remains ambiguous. This CDR3 is built from 14 residues. Trimming removed 1 base from V and 4 bases from J, with 7 bases in between. The V gene's germline CDR1 is SEHNR and CDR2 FQNEAQ (reference sequence). DNA of the CDR3: TGTGCCAGCAGCTTAGGCCAGCTTAATGAAAAACTGTTTTTT. It codes for CASSLGQLNEKLFF. Full variable domain (rest looked up from reference TRBV7-9 and TRBJ1-4): DTGVSQNPRHKITKRGQNVTFRCDPISEHNRLYWYRQTLGQGPEFLTYFQNEAQLEKSRLLSDRFSAERPKGSFSTLEIQRTEQGDSAMYLCASSLGQLNEKLFFGSGTQLSVL.

The V and J genes are TRBV6-5 and TRBJ1-6, with D maybe TRBD1 (5 bases). CDR1 and CDR2 from the germline V gene are MNHEY and SVGAGI. The CDR3 is 15 amino acids. Trimming took 6 bases from V and 10 from J, leaving 19 bases between them. CDR3 nucleotide sequence: TGTGCCAGCAGGGGTACAGGACTCTATACATCACCCCTCCACTTT. It codes for CASRGTGLYTSPLHF.

J is TRBJ1-1 and V is TRBV29-1; D gene uncertain. The CDR3 contains 12 residues. The V end was cut by 3 bases, the J end by 0 bases, with 5 bases between. The germline V gene encodes CDR1 SQVTM and CDR2 ANQGSEA. Here the CDR3 reads CSVDDMNTEAFF. CDR3 bases: TGCAGCGTTGACGATATGAACACTGAAGCTTTCTTT. The full variable domain, completed using reference TRBV29-1 and TRBJ1-1, is SAVISQKPSRDICQRGTSLTIQCQVDSQVTMMFWYRQQPGQSLTLIATANQGSEATYESGFVIDKFPISRPNLTFSTLTVSNMSPEDSSIYLCSVDDMNTEAFFGQGTRLTVV.

The genes are TRBV6-6 and TRBJ1-4; D gene uncertain. Trimming cost V 8 bases and J 2 bases, with 6 bases left between them. This CDR3 region has 12 residues. Germline CDR1 is MNHNY and CDR2 is SVGAGI (reference sequence). This CDR3 is CASGGTNEKLFF. DNA of the CDR3: TGTGCCAGCGGAGGGACTAATGAAAAACTGTTTTTT.

This chain links TRBV19 with TRBJ1-3; D not certain. The CDR3 spans 14 residues. Trimming took 1 base from V and 4 from J, leaving 8 bases between them. From germline, CDR1 is LNHDA and CDR2 SQIVND (reference sequence). The CDR3, as DNA: TGTGCCAGTAGTATAGCGGCGTCCGGAAACACCATATATTTT. It translates to CASSIAASGNTIYF. Looking up the rest from reference TRBV19 and TRBJ1-3 gives the full variable domain: DGGITQSPKYLFRKEGQNVTLSCEQNLNHDAMYWYRQDPGQGLRLIYYSQIVNDFQKGDIAEGYSVSREKKESFPLTVTSAQKNPTAFYLCASSIAASGNTIYFGEGSWLTVV.

Remarks on this clone: Other nucleotide sequences in the sample specify the same CDR3. This chain connects TRBV4-2 to TRBJ2-5; tentative D call: TRBD2 (5 bases). Per the germline V gene, CDR1 is LGHNA and CDR2 is YNFKEQ. This CDR3 has 13 amino acids. V lost 0 bases, J lost 4 bases, and 6 bases lay in between. The CDR3, as DNA: TGTGCCAGCAGCCAAGAAGGAGGAGAGACCCAGTACTTC. It specifies CASSQEGGETQYF.

V and J are TRBV6-1 and TRBJ2-5; 8 nucleotides match TRBD2. The CDR3 has 17 residues. Germline V gene data show CDR1 as MNHNS and CDR2 as SASEGT. With V trimmed by 4 bases and J by 3 bases, 13 bases remained unmatched. CDR3 bases: TGTGCCAGCAGTGCCCCATCTGGGGCGGGGGGAGAAGAGACCCAGTACTTC. It encodes CASSAPSGAGGEETQYF.

The chain couples TRBV6-1 to TRBJ2-3, with 10 bases lining up with TRBD2. From germline, CDR1 is MNHNS and CDR2 SASEGT. With V trimmed by 4 bases and J by 4 bases, 11 bases remained unmatched. The CDR3 has 17 amino acids. The CDR3 DNA sequence: TGTGCCAGCAGTGTTGCAGAAGCGGGAGGGCCCTCAGATACGCAGTATTTT. Protein product: CASSVAEAGGPSDTQYF.